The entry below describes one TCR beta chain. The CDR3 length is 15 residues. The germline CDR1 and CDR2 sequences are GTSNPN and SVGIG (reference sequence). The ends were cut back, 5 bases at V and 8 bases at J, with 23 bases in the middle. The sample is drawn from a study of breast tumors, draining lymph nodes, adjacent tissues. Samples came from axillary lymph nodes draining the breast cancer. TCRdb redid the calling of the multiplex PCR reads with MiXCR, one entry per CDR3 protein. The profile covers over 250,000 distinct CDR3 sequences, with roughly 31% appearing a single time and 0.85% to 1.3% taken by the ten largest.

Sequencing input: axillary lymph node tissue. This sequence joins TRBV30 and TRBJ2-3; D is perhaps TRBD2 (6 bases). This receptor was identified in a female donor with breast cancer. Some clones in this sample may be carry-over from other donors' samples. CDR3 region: CAWGSGSGSKGTQYF. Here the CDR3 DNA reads TGTGCCTGGGGGAGTGGGAGCGGGTCTAAAGGTACGCAGTATTTT.